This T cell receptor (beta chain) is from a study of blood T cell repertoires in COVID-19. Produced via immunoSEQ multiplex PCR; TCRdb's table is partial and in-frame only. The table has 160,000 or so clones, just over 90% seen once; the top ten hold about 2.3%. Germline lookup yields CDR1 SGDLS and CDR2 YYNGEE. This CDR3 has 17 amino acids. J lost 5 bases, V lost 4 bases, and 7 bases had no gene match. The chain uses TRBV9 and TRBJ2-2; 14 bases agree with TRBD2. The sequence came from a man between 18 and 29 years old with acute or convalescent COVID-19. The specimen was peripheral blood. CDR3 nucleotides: TGTGCCAGCAGCCCAAGGGGACTAGCGGGAGCAACCGGGGAGCTGTTTTTT. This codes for CASSPRGLAGATGELFF.